Sequencing of this T cell receptor (beta chain) was carried out in a study of shared clonotypes between healthy human individuals. CDR1 and CDR2 (germline): SNHLY, FYNNEI. V was trimmed by 6 bases and J by 5 bases, leaving 11 bases between them. The CDR3 covers 12 residues. Running of the assay took place at deep level. The assay was immunoSEQ multiplex PCR, and TCRdb's table has in-frame clones only and misses some. This table holds around 720,000 clones, about 80% found once. This clone was observed a single time. The J gene is TRBJ2-7, the V gene TRBV2, with a possible D match to TRBD1 (5 bases). Source material: memory CD4+ T cells sorted from blood. The sample's subset: CD45RA-negative fraction. This clonotype was sampled from a woman aged 30 to 39 in good health. DNA for the CDR3: TGTGCCAGCAGGACAGCAACCCACGAGCAGTACTTC. This codes for CASRTATHEQYF.